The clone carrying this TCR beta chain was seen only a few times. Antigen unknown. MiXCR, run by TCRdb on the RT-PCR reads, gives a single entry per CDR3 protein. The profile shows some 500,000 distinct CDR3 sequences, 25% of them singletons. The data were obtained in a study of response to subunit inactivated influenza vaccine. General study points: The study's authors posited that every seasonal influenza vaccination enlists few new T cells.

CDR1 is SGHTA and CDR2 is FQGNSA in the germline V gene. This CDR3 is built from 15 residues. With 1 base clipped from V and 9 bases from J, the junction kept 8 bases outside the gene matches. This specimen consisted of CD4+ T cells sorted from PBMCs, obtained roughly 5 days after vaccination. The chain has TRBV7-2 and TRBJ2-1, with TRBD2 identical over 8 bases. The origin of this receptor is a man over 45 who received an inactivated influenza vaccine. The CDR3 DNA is TGTGCCAGCAGCTTAGAAGGTGCGGGGGGTACTGAGCAGTTCTTC. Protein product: CASSLEGAGGTEQFF. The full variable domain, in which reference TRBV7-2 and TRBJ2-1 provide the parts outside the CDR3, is GAGVSQSPSNKVTEKGKDVELRCDPISGHTALYWYRQSLGQGLEFLIYFQGNSAPDKSGLPSDRFSAERTGGSVSTLTIQRTQQEDSAVYLCASSLEGAGGTEQFFGPGTRLTVL.